This T cell receptor (beta chain) derives from a study of beta chain features in type 1 diabetes listed by TCRdb under 2018. Regarding the research as a whole: Mean age, gender distribution, total cell number and subset yield were not different between patients and healthy donors. Across all samples, around 99 million sorted cells were examined, and cell number per subset correlated strongly with RNA yield. In the study, TCRB repertoires of sorted circulating CD4+ T cell subsets from recently diagnosed type 1 diabetes patients were compared with those of matched healthy donors. Naive and central memory subsets were obtained from all 30 or so donors, but regulatory and stem cell-like memory subsets were isolated from only 8 patients and roughly 8 healthy donors. Study-level results and caveats: Because cDNA rather than genomic DNA was sequenced, highly expressing activated cells could have been over-represented, although no difference in activation and CD3 levels was found between groups. Patients with type 1 diabetes made fewer insertions and deleted more nucleotides at VDJ recombination sites, implying thymic rearrangement abnormalities. Shorter templates might be favored by PCR, yet because patient and control samples were amplified and corrected together, any such skew would affect both groups equally. Only small numbers of individuals were included in the HLA sub-analyses, which left unresolved whether HLA type had any influence on TCRB rearrangement. A moderate but significant shortening of TCRB CDR3 length was observed in type 1 diabetes patients in all four CD4+ subsets. Naive, central memory and regulatory TCRB repertoires appeared to be more similar among patients than among healthy donors.

Trimming accounts for 5 bases at V and 6 bases at J, while the number of junction bases matched to no gene is 3. The CDR3 measures 14 amino acids from cysteine to phenylalanine. The read is trimmed to its CDR3 DNA, 42 bases read in frame from base 1. Sequences SEHNR (CDR1) and FQNEAQ (CDR2) are obtained from the germline V gene (reference sequence). On this clone itself: The antigen it recognizes is unknown. No much larger clone is present one base from it, and per-base qualities are unavailable.

All of the isolated RNA was reverse transcribed with the High Capacity cDNA Reverse Transcription Kit, so expressed TCRB transcripts were sequenced. Deep immunoSEQ sequencing was applied to naive, central memory and regulatory T cell samples, giving an average of about 3.6 million total reads per sample. After sorted cells were lysed in RLT buffer, RNA was extracted with DNase-treated RNeasy Micro or Mini kits, with the choice depending on cell number. To prevent cross-contamination, every cell subset was processed on its own, while patient and healthy donor samples were processed together. Using the immunoSEQ multiplex PCR, TCRB sequences were amplified from cDNA into 87-bp fragments spanning the CDR3 region. The amplicons were sequenced using the Illumina HiSeq platform. The original methods were these. PCR bias was computationally corrected using synthetic template baselines, reads within Hamming distance 2 were collapsed, and singletons that could not be merged were discarded. Reads were aligned to IMGT to assign V, D and J genes, CDR3 length, and insertions or deletions at six rearrangement sites. Within each subset, clonotype counts were normalized to sorted cell number, after which true diversity and Gini coefficients were computed with the tcR R package. The overlap coefficient, calculated on TCRB nucleotide sequences, was used to measure repertoire sharing. As a proxy for the pre-selection repertoire, out-of-frame TCRB sequences from naive cells were analyzed. TCRdb carries this immuneACCESS record with in-frame sequences only. Its versions omit some clonotypes, under half of them owing to an unresolved V gene in the studies checked, with the rest unexplained. For V, J and clone size, that table is used; D and trimming come from the DNA. Here the sample has about 350,000 clones; less than 20% occur a single time. The ten most abundant clones make up under 0.055% of the sample.

From each donor, a single peripheral blood sample of about 100 mL on average was drawn into heparinised tubes. A BD FACSAria II and a panel including CD45RO, CCR7, CD25, CD127, CD95 and CD27 were used to sort naive, central memory, regulatory and stem cell-like memory CD4+ T cells. Purity was above 98% for every sorted population. PBMCs were separated immediately by Lymphoprep density gradient centrifugation and were stained directly, without being cultured. So that batch effects would be minimized, each experiment stained and sorted samples in pairs, pairing one healthy donor with one patient. The chain is assembled from TRBV7-9 and TRBJ2-7, with 14 central nucleotides matching TRBD2. This TCR was recovered from a woman between 18 and 30 years old in good health. Sequencing was done on a sample of naive CD4+ T cells from blood. The cell subset or site label for this specimen denotes: true naive CD4+ T cells. The DNA sequence reads TGTGCCAGCAGCATGGGACTAGCGGGAGTCGAGCAGTACTTC. This sequence encodes CASSMGLAGVEQYF.